The clone carrying this TCR beta chain showed up just a few times. What it recognizes is unknown. The data were taken from a study of T cells in Graves' hyperthyroidism and ophthalmopathy. Those patients with uncontrolled infection, other autoimmune disease, pregnancy or lactation were excluded. Isolation of PBMCs was performed on around 9.8 ml fresh peripheral blood. Regarding the study as a whole: Most clonotypes expanded in thyroid above 0.001 were likewise present in blood. It was a median approximately six months before onset that the model predicted ophthalmopathy.

TCR beta CDR3 regions were amplified from RNA transcripts. During a first-round RT-PCR of the TCR CDR3, the HTBI primer set was used. TCRdb itself ran the multiplex PCR reads through MiXCR, one entry per CDR3 protein. The table lists a few hundred thousand distinct CDR3 sequences, approximately 14% of them singletons. The V gene's germline CDR1 is DFQATT and CDR2 SNEGSKA (reference sequence). V was pared by 7 bases and J by 0 bases, with 16 bases between. CDR3 length: 15 residues. This chain links TRBV20-1 with TRBJ1-5; D is possibly TRBD1 (6 bases). The source is a woman between 18 and 29 years old with Graves' hyperthyroidism. Material: blood. CDR3: CSVFGGLVSNQPQHF. DNA of the CDR3: TGCAGTGTGTTCGGGGGCCTTGTTAGCAATCAGCCCCAGCATTTT.